A single sample is the source of the 32 T cell receptor beta chains below, sequenced in a study of identical twins. MiXCR was run by TCRdb on the 5' RACE reads, yielding one entry per CDR3 protein. The sample records roughly 570,000 distinct CDR3 sequences, roughly 9.9% being singletons. This same sample was also taken into another study, of yellow fever vaccine responses in identical twins.

Sequencing input: PBMCs. The origin of the receptors is a woman aged 18-29 years in good health.

This clonotype was observed many times. This rearrangement joins TRBV29-1 to TRBJ2-1, with D tentatively TRBD2 (6 bases). The CDR3 loop spans 14 amino acids. V was cut by 6 bases and J by 7 bases, with 19 bases left in between. CDR1 SQVTM and CDR2 ANQGSEA come from the germline V gene. CDR3 amino acids: CSVLPWAGRNEQFF. CDR3 nucleotide sequence: TGCAGCGTCCTTCCGTGGGCGGGAAGGAATGAGCAGTTCTTC.

This clonotype was counted ten times or more. The rearrangement joins TRBV9 to TRBJ2-7; 7 bases match TRBD1. This CDR3 contains 16 residues. The germline V gene encodes CDR1 SGDLS and CDR2 YYNGEE. V shed 3 bases, J shed 2 bases, and the junction held 11 bases outside the gene matches. The CDR3 region has the DNA TGTGCCAGCAGCGCTTCGAGGACAGGTTTTACCTACGAGCAGTACTTC. It specifies CASSASRTGFTYEQYF. Drawing the rest from reference TRBV9 and TRBJ2-7, the complete variable domain is DSGVTQTPKHLITATGQRVTLRCSPRSGDLSVYWYQQSLDQGLQFLIQYYNGEERAKGNILERFSAQQFPDLHSELNLSSLELGDSALYFCASSASRTGFTYEQYFGPGTRLTVT.

This clonotype was counted a few times. The V gene is TRBV28, the J gene TRBJ1-5; 10 bases map to TRBD1. The CDR3 covers 15 residues. The germline gives CDR1 MDHEN, CDR2 SYDVKM. The junction had 9 bases not matched to a gene; V was cut back by 2 bases and J by 11 bases. The CDR3 DNA follows: TGTGCCAGCAGTTTACCCGGGACAGGGGACAAGACCCAGCATTTT. Encoded protein: CASSLPGTGDKTQHF.

This clonotype was recorded a few times. The J gene is TRBJ2-7, the V gene TRBV7-2; no clear D. V lost 10 bases and J lost 4, with 14 bases in between. Looked up from germline, CDR1 is SGHTA and CDR2 is FQGNSA. The CDR3 sequence is 12 residues long. CDR3 DNA: TGTGCCACCAGGCGCGAGTCGTACGAGCAGTACTTC. Translation gives CATRRESYEQYF.

The chain couples TRBV5-4 to TRBJ2-7, with D unclear. CDR3 length equals 14 residues. CDR1 and CDR2 from the germline V gene are SGHNT and YYREEE (reference sequence). The germline V and J ends were trimmed by 6 bases and 0 bases, with 13 bases remaining between them. CDR3 sequence reads: CASTLDPFSYEQYF. CDR3 coding DNA: TGTGCCAGCACCCTAGATCCTTTCTCCTACGAGCAGTACTTC. The full variable domain, completed using reference TRBV5-4 and TRBJ2-7, is ETGVTQSPTHLIKTRGQQVTLRCSSQSGHNTVSWYQQALGQGPQFIFQYYREEENGRGNFPPRFSGLQFPNYSSELNVNALELDDSALYLCASTLDPFSYEQYFGPGTRLTVT.

The sample holds many counts of this clonotype. The V and J genes are TRBV4-2 and TRBJ2-7; 8 bases map to TRBD2. The CDR3 totals 15 residues. Trimming cost V 0 bases and J 3 bases; bases outside gene matches: 4. Germline CDR1 LGHNA, CDR2 YNFKEQ. CDR3 in DNA: TGTGCCAGCAGCCAAGAACGGGGGGGTCTCTACGAGCAGTACTTC. It encodes CASSQERGGLYEQYF.

This clonotype occurred a few times. The chain is built from TRBV7-2 and TRBJ2-3, with 7 bases matching TRBD1. Losses at the gene ends were 2 bases for V and 7 bases for J; bases not matched to a gene: 12. There are 16 residues in the CDR3. Germline lookup yields CDR1 SGHTA and CDR2 FQGNSA. The CDR3 here is CASSLYSKRQGNTQYF. The CDR3 nucleotides read TGTGCCAGCAGCTTATATTCGAAGCGACAGGGTAATACGCAGTATTTT.

This clonotype has a count of ten or more. CDR3 nucleotide sequence: TGCAGTGCCAACTCCGCCGACAGGGGTTTTGGAGGCTACACCTTC. Translation gives CSANSADRGFGGYTF. V and J are TRBV20-1 and TRBJ1-2; TRBD1 agrees at 8 bases. Germline V gene sequence: CDR1 DFQATT, CDR2 SNEGSKA (reference sequence). The CDR3 loop spans 15 amino acids. J lost 8 bases, V lost 6 bases, and 17 bases had no gene match.

This clonotype was picked up many times. The chain recombines TRBV28 with TRBJ2-4; D is possibly TRBD2 (6 bases). Germline lookup yields CDR1 MDHEN and CDR2 SYDVKM. This CDR3 has 17 amino acids. The V and J ends lost 5 bases and 0 bases respectively, with 17 bases between them. The CDR3 sequence: CASSSPLSGLAKNIQYF. The CDR3 region has the DNA TGTGCCAGCAGTAGCCCCCTTAGCGGTCTAGCCAAAAACATTCAGTACTTC.

A few counts support this clonotype. This chain links TRBV4-3 with TRBJ2-7; TRBD1 matches 7 bases. V was pared by 4 bases and J by 2 bases, with 5 bases of the junction left unmatched. Germline V gives CDR1 LGHNA, CDR2 YSLEER. This CDR3 is 14 amino acids long. Here the CDR3 DNA reads TGCGCCAGCAGCCGCAACAGGGGCCCCTACGAGCAGTACTTC. The encoded protein is CASSRNRGPYEQYF.

This clonotype was seen more than once but under ten times. CDR3 DNA sequence: TGTGCCAGCAGCGTAAGTGACAGCGAGCAGTACTTC. Residues: CASSVSDSEQYF. The J gene is TRBJ2-7, the V gene TRBV9, with D perhaps TRBD1 (5 bases). V lost 1 base and J 6 bases, leaving 8 bases between the germline ends. There are 12 residues in the CDR3. Germline V gene data show CDR1 as SGDLS and CDR2 as YYNGEE.

CDR3 amino acids: CASSFGETNTEAFF. In DNA form, the CDR3 reads TGTGCCAGCAGTTTTGGGGAGACGAACACTGAAGCTTTCTTT. V and J are TRBV12-3 or TRBV12-4 and TRBJ1-1; no definite D call. The CDR3 loop spans 14 amino acids. V was shortened by 3 bases and J by 1 base, with 9 bases between the two germline ends.

For the CDR3, the DNA is TGTGCCAGCATAATTTTCAACACCGGGGAGCTGTTTTTT. Translation: CASIIFNTGELFF. The chain has TRBV3-1 and TRBJ2-2; D is ambiguous. CDR3 length: 13 amino acids. Germline V gene sequence: CDR1 LGHDT, CDR2 YNNKEL (reference sequence). The V and J ends lost 7 bases and 2 bases respectively, with 8 bases between them.

In this sample, this clonotype turned up many times. The chain carries TRBV20-1 and TRBJ2-7, with D perhaps TRBD2 (5 bases). CDR3 length: 14 residues. Trimming removed 0 bases at V and 0 bases at J, with 9 bases between. From germline, CDR1 is DFQATT and CDR2 SNEGSKA (reference sequence). CDR3 protein: CSARDLLVSYEQYF. For the CDR3, the DNA is TGCAGTGCTAGAGATCTACTAGTCTCCTACGAGCAGTACTTC.

The gene calls are TRBV7-9 and TRBJ2-4; weak D call: TRBD2 (6 bases). From germline, CDR1 is SEHNR and CDR2 FQNEAQ (reference sequence). This CDR3 contains 14 residues. Trimming took off 4 bases at V and 6 bases at J, with 13 bases between the two ends. For the CDR3, the DNA is TGTGCCAGCAGCTCCGGGGGACGGCGAAACATTCAGTACTTC. It specifies CASSSGGRRNIQYF.

Concerning this clonotype itself: At one of its ends the junction is not consistent with the germline gene, which may arise from a read error. This chain uses TRBV20-1 with TRBJ2-1; D remains ambiguous. The V gene's germline CDR1 is DFQATT and CDR2 SNEGSKA (reference sequence). CDR3 length: 17 amino acids. The CDR3 here is CCARAALLSGAYNEQFF. The CDR3 DNA follows: TGCTGTGCTAGAGCTGCGTTGCTCAGTGGAGCCTACAATGAGCAGTTCTTC.

A few counts support this clonotype. This chain links TRBV6-5 with TRBJ2-6; no clear D gene. From germline, CDR1 is MNHEY and CDR2 SVGAGI. Trimming stripped 0 bases from V and 2 bases from J, with 8 bases between. The CDR3 loop spans 16 amino acids. The CDR3 DNA is TGTGCCAGCAGTTACTCGCCCCATCCTGGGGCCAACGTCCTGACTTTC. Translated: CASSYSPHPGANVLTF.

This clonotype has only a few counts. The chain has TRBV6-2 or TRBV6-3 and TRBJ2-7; 7 bases agree with TRBD2. Germline-derived CDR1 and CDR2 are MNHEY and SVGEGT. The CDR3 contains 16 residues. Trimming took 7 bases from V and 0 from J; bases not matched to a gene: 12. The DNA for the CDR3 is TGTGCCAGCACCCAGCGGGAAGGGGACTCCTCCTACGAGCAGTACTTC. Its translation is CASTQREGDSSYEQYF.

The chain couples TRBV25-1 to TRBJ2-7; D unclear. The germline V and J ends were trimmed by 2 bases and 7 bases, with 18 bases remaining between them. The germline V gene has CDR1 MGHDK and CDR2 SYGVNS. The CDR3 consists of 15 residues. CDR3 amino acids: CASSESTASVWEQYF. For the CDR3, the DNA is TGTGCCAGCAGTGAAAGCACAGCATCCGTCTGGGAGCAGTACTTC.

A few counts support this clonotype. The V and J genes are TRBV5-1 and TRBJ2-3, with a tentative D call TRBD2 (5 bases). Between the trimmed V and J ends, which lost 4 bases and 5 bases, there was a span of 20 bases. CDR1 is SGHRS and CDR2 is YFSETQ in the germline V gene. The CDR3 loop spans 16 amino acids. The CDR3: CASSLIGSGIGDTQYF. The CDR3, as DNA: TGCGCCAGCAGCCTTATAGGGTCGGGGATCGGAGATACGCAGTATTTT.

This clonotype came up once. A much more abundant neighbour one base away suggests this may be a read error. The rearrangement uses TRBV5-6 and TRBJ2-1; D is unresolved. In germline, CDR1 is SGHDT, CDR2 YYEEEE. The CDR3 contains 14 residues. For the CDR3, the DNA is TGTGCCGGCAGCTATAGGGTTTCCTACAATGAGCAGTTCTTC. Residues: CAGSYRVSYNEQFF.

This clonotype was seen a handful of times. The J gene is TRBJ2-1, the V gene TRBV5-1; no clear D gene. The CDR3 runs to 15 residues. Trimming left V 3 bases short and J 2 bases short, with 12 bases between. Germline V CDR1 and CDR2: SGHRS, YFSETQ. The CDR3 bases are TGCGCCAGCAGCTCATCCAGCTTCGCCTACAATGAGCAGTTCTTC. This translates into CASSSSSFAYNEQFF.

This clonotype appeared a few times. V usage is TRBV20-1 and J usage is TRBJ2-3; tentatively, D is TRBD1 or TRBD2 (5 bases each). Germline lookup yields CDR1 DFQATT and CDR2 SNEGSKA (reference sequence). The germline V and J ends were trimmed by 4 bases and 1 base, with 15 bases remaining between them. This CDR3 region has 15 residues. The CDR3 sequence: CSATGTVPRTDTQYF. CDR3 coding DNA: TGCAGTGCTACCGGGACGGTTCCTCGCACAGATACGCAGTATTTT.

The V call is TRBV7-3, the J call TRBJ2-3, with 13 nucleotides matching TRBD2. The junction had 7 bases not matched to a gene; V was cut back by 3 bases and J by 10 bases. The CDR3 has 15 residues. Germline-derived CDR1 and CDR2 are SGHTA and FQGTGA. The CDR3 loop reads CASSLTRTSGGAQYF. CDR3 nucleotides: TGTGCCAGCAGCTTGACCCGGACTAGCGGGGGCGCGCAGTATTTT.

Many counts were recorded for this clonotype. The chain has TRBV5-1 and TRBJ1-5, with TRBD1 matching 10 bases. Losses at the gene ends were 2 bases for V and 8 bases for J; bases not matched to a gene: 4. This CDR3 is 14 amino acids long. Germline V gene lookup returns CDR1 SGHRS and CDR2 YFSETQ. The CDR3 DNA reads TGCGCCAGCAGCTTCGGACAGGGGGACAAGCCCCAGCATTTT. Amino acid sequence: CASSFGQGDKPQHF.

V gene TRBV14 combines with J gene TRBJ2-7, with D tentatively TRBD2 (6 bases). CDR3 size: 13 residues. V shed 2 bases and J shed 4 bases, with 9 bases lying between them. Germline V CDR1 and CDR2: SGHDN, FVKESK. Here the CDR3 reads CASSQWRGYEQYF. DNA of the CDR3: TGTGCCAGCAGCCAATGGAGGGGATACGAGCAGTACTTC.

This clonotype was picked up many times. The chain is built from TRBV5-1 and TRBJ2-3; D is undetermined. The CDR3 is 14 amino acids. V lost 0 bases and J 2 bases, leaving 7 bases between the germline ends. Per germline, CDR1 SGHRS and CDR2 YFSETQ. The CDR3 sequence: CASSLVQVTDTQYF. CDR3 in DNA: TGCGCCAGCAGCTTGGTCCAGGTCACAGATACGCAGTATTTT.

This clonotype was seen at least ten times. V usage is TRBV27 and J usage is TRBJ2-5, with D perhaps being TRBD1 or TRBD2 (5 bases each). CDR1 is MNHEY, CDR2 SMNVEV, per germline (reference sequence). V dropped 0 bases and J dropped 5 bases, with 16 bases sitting between them. The CDR3 has 16 amino acids. The CDR3 is CASSLSASRWGETQYF. As DNA, the CDR3 is TGTGCCAGCAGTTTATCGGCTAGCAGATGGGGGGAGACCCAGTACTTC.

This clonotype was found a few times. CDR3 in amino acids: CAGGGGGYEQYF. CDR3 coding DNA: TGTGCCGGAGGAGGAGGGGGCTACGAGCAGTACTTC. This chain joins TRBV30 and TRBJ2-7; D is tentatively TRBD1 or TRBD2 (6 bases each). Deletions cut 8 bases from V and 3 bases from J, with 14 bases between. The germline V gene has CDR1 GTSNPN and CDR2 SVGIG (reference sequence). The CDR3 extends over 12 amino acids.

The V call is TRBV27, the J call TRBJ2-1, with TRBD2 matching over 14 bases. Looked up from germline, CDR1 is MNHEY and CDR2 is SMNVEV (reference sequence). The V segment lost 5 bases and the J segment 8 bases; nucleotides outside the gene matches: 8. This CDR3 is built from 16 residues. CDR3 protein: CASSTPGLAGVYEQFF. Here the CDR3 DNA reads TGTGCCAGCAGTACCCCGGGACTAGCGGGAGTATATGAGCAGTTCTTC.

This clonotype was observed at least ten times. The CDR3 sequence is CSVGGGAEDYEQYF. CDR3 bases: TGCAGCGTTGGCGGTGGGGCGGAAGACTACGAGCAGTACTTC. The rearrangement uses TRBV29-1 and TRBJ2-7, with a tentative D call TRBD1 (5 bases). This CDR3 has 14 amino acids. Germline loops: CDR1 SQVTM, CDR2 ANQGSEA. Trimming shortened V by 4 bases and J by 3 bases, and 16 bases separated the two germline ends.

This clonotype was seen repeatedly, ten times or more. The rearrangement uses TRBV28 and TRBJ2-1; TRBD2 agrees at 7 bases. Germline assignment: CDR1 MDHEN and CDR2 SYDVKM. The CDR3 extends over 14 amino acids. V shed 8 bases, J shed 4 bases, and the junction held 8 bases outside the gene matches. The CDR3 protein is CASVLSGTYNEQFF. The CDR3 bases are TGTGCCAGCGTCCTAAGCGGGACTTACAATGAGCAGTTCTTC.